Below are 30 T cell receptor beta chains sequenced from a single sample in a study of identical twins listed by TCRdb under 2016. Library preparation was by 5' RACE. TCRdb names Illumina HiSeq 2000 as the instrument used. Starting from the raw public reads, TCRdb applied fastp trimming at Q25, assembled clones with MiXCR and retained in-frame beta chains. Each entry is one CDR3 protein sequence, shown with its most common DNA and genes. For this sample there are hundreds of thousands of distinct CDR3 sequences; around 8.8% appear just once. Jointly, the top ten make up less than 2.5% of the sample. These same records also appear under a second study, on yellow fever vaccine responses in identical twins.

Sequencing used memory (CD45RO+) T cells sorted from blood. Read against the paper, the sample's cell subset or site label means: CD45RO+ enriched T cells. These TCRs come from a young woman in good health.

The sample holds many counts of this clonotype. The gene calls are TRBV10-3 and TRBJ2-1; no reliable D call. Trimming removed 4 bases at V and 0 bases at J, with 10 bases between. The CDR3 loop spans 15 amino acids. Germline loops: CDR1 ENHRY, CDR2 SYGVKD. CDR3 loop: CAISGGSSSYNEQFF. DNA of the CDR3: TGTGCCATCAGTGGGGGTAGTTCCTCCTACAATGAGCAGTTCTTC.

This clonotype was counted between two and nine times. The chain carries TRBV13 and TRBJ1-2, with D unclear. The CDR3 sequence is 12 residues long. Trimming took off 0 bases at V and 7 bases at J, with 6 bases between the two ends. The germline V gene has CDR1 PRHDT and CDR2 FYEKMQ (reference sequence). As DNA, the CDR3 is TGTGCCAGCAGCTTAGGGCAGAGTGGCTACACCTTC. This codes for CASSLGQSGYTF.

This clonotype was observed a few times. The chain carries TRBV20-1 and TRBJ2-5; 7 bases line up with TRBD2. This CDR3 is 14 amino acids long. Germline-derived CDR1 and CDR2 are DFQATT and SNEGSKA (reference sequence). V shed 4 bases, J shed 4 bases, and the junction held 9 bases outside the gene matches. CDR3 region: CSAKAGDGRETQYF. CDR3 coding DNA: TGCAGTGCTAAGGCGGGAGATGGTCGAGAGACCCAGTACTTC.

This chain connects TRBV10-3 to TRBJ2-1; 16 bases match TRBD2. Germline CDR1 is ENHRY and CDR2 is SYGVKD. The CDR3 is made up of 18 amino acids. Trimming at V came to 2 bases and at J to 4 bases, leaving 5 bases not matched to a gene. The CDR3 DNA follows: TGTGCCATCAGTGAGAACCCGGGACTAGCGGGGGGGTACAATGAGCAGTTCTTC. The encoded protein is CAISENPGLAGGYNEQFF.

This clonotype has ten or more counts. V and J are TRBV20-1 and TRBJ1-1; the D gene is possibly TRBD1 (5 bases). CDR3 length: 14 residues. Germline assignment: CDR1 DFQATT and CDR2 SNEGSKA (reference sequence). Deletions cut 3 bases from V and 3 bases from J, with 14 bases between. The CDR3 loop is CSASGSGGDTEAFF. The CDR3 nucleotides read TGCAGTGCTAGTGGGTCCGGGGGAGACACTGAAGCTTTCTTT.

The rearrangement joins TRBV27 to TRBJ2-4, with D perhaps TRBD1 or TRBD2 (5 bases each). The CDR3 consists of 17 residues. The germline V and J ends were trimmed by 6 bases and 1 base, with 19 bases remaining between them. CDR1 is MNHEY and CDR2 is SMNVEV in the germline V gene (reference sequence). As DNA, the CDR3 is TGTGCCAGCAGCGAGACGGGGACCTTTTTCGCCAAAAACATTCAGTACTTC. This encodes CASSETGTFFAKNIQYF.

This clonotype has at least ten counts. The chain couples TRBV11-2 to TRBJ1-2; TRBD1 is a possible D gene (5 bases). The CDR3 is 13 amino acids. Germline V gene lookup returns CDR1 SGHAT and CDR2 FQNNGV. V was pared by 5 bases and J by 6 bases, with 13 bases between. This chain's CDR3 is CASSLSPRDGYTF. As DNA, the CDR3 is TGTGCCAGCAGCCTCTCCCCCAGGGATGGCTACACCTTC.

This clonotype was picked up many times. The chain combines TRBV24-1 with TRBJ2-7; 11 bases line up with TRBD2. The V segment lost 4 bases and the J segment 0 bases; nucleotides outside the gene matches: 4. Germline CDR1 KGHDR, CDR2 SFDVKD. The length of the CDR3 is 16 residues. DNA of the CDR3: TGTGCCACCAGTGACCCAGGGACTAGCGGCTCCTACGAGCAGTACTTC. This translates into CATSDPGTSGSYEQYF.

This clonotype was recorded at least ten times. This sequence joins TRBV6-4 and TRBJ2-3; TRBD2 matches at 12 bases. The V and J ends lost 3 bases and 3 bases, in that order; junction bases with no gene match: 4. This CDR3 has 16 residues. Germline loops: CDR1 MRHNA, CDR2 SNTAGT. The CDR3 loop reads CASSDLAGGLTDTQYF. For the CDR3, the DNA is TGTGCCAGCAGTGATCTAGCGGGGGGGCTAACAGATACGCAGTATTTT.

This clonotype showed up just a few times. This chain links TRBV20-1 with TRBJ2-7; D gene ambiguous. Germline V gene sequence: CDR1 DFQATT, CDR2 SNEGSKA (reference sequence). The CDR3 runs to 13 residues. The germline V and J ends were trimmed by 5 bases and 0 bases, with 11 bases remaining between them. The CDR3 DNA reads TGCAGTGCTCTTTTGAGGCCCTCCTACGAGCAGTACTTC. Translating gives CSALLRPSYEQYF.

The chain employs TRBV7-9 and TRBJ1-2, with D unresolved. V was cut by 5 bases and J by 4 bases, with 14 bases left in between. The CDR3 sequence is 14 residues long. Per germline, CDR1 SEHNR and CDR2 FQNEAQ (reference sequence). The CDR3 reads CASSPSALGYGYTF. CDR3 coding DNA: TGTGCCAGCAGCCCCTCGGCCCTAGGCTATGGCTACACCTTC.

As DNA, the CDR3 is TGCGCCAGCAGCTTGGACGGGGGCTACACCTTC. It encodes CASSLDGGYTF. The chain joins TRBV5-1 to TRBJ1-2; D is unclear. There are 11 residues in the CDR3. Germline values: CDR1 SGHRS, CDR2 YFSETQ. The V and J ends lost 0 bases and 8 bases respectively, with 5 bases between them.

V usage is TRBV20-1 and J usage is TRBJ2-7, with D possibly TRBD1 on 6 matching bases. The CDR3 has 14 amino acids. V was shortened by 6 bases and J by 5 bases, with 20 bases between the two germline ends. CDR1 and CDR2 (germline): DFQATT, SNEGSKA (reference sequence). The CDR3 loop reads CSAGGRQGIDEQYF. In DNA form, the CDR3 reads TGCAGTGCCGGAGGACGGCAGGGGATCGACGAGCAGTACTTC.

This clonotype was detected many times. This chain's CDR3 is CASSLGPTGSYEQFF. The CDR3 coding sequence is TGTGCCAGCAGCTTAGGCCCTACAGGGTCGTATGAGCAGTTCTTC. V is TRBV5-6 and J is TRBJ2-1; TRBD1 is a possible D gene (6 bases). This CDR3 region has 15 residues. CDR1 is SGHDT and CDR2 is YYEEEE in the germline V gene. V lost 2 bases to trimming and J lost 8 bases, with 17 bases between them.

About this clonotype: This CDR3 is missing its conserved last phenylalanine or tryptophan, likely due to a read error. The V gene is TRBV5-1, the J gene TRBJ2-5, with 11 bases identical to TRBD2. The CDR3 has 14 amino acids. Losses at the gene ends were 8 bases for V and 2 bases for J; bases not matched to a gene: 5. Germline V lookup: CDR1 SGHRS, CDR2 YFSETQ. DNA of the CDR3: TGCGCCAGTGCGACTAGCGGGGTACAAGAGACCCAGTACTCC. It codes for CASATSGVQETQYS.

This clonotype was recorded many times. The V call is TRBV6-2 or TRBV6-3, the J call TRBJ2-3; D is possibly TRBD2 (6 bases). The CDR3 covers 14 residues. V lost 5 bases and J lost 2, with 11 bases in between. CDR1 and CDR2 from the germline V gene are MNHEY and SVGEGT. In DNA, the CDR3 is TGTGCCAGCAGTCCGCCGGGGGACACAGATACGCAGTATTTT. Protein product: CASSPPGDTDTQYF.

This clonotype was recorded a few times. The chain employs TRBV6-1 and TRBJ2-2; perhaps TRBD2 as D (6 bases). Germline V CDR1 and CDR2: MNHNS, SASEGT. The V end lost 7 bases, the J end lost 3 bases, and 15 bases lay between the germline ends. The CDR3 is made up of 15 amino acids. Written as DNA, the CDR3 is TGTGCCAGCATTGAGGGTAGCGGCCACACCGGGGAGCTGTTTTTT. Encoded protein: CASIEGSGHTGELFF.

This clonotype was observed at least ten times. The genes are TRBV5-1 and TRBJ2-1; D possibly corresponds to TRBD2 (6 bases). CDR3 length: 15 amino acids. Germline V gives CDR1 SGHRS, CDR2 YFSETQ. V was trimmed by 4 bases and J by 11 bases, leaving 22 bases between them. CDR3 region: CASSPYGTPDTQQFF. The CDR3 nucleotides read TGCGCCAGCAGCCCGTACGGGACTCCTGATACACAGCAGTTCTTC.

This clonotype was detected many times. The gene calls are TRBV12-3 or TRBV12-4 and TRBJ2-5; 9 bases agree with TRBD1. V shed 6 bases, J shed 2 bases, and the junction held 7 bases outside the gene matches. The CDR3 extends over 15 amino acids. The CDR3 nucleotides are TGTGCCAGCAGATGGGGACAGGGACCTCAAGAGACCCAGTACTTC. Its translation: CASRWGQGPQETQYF.

The CDR3 nucleotides are TGCAGTGCTTCCCGACAGGGTGGGTCGAACACTGAAGCTTTCTTT. It is translated as CSASRQGGSNTEAFF. The chain links TRBV20-1 to TRBJ1-1; 7 nucleotides agree with TRBD1. The germline CDR1 and CDR2 sequences are DFQATT and SNEGSKA (reference sequence). V shed 5 bases and J 1 base; nucleotides not matched to a gene: 10. The CDR3 length is 15 residues.

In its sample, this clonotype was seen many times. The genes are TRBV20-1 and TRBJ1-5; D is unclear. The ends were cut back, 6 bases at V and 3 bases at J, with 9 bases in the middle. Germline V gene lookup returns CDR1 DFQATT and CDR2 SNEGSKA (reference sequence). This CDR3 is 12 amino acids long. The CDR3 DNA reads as TGCAGTGCCAGGCCCACCAATCAGCCCCAGCATTTT. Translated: CSARPTNQPQHF.

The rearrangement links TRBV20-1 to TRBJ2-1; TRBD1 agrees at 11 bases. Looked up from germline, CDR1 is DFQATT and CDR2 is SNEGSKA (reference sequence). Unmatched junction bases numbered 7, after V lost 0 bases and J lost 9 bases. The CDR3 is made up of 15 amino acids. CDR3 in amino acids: CSARDNGQGAGEQFF. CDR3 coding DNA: TGCAGTGCTAGAGATAACGGACAGGGGGCGGGTGAGCAGTTCTTC.

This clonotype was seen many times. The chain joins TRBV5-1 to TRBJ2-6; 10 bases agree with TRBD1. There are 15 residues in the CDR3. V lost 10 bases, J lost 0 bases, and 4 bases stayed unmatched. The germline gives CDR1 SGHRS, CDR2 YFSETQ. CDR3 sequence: CAGDRGPSGANVLTF. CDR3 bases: TGCGCCGGCGACAGGGGGCCCTCTGGGGCCAACGTCCTGACTTTC.

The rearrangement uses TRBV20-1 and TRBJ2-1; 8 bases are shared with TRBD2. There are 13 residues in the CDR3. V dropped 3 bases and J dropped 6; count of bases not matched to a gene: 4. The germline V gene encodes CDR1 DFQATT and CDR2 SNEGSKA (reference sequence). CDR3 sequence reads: CSASQREFNEQFF. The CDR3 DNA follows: TGCAGTGCTAGCCAGCGGGAGTTCAATGAGCAGTTCTTC.

The CDR3 sequence: CAISLGQLYEQYV. Written as DNA, the CDR3 is TGTGCCATCAGCCTCGGACAGCTATACGAGCAGTACGTC. The rearrangement joins TRBV5-6 to TRBJ2-7, with D maybe TRBD1 (6 bases). CDR3 length: 13 residues. Germline CDR1 reads SGHDT; CDR2 reads YYEEEE.

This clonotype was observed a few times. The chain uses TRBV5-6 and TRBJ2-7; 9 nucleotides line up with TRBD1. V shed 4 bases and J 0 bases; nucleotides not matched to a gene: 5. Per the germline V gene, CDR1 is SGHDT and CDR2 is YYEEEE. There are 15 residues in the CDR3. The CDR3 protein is CASSPGQGLSYEQYF. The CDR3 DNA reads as TGTGCCAGCAGCCCGGGACAGGGCCTCTCCTACGAGCAGTACTTC.

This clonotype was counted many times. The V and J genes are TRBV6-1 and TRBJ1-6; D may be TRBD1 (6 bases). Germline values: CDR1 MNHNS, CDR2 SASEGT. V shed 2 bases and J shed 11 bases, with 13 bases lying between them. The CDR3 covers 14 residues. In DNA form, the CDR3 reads TGTGCCAGCAGTGAAAGGACAGCCCAGACACCCCTCCACTTT. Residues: CASSERTAQTPLHF.

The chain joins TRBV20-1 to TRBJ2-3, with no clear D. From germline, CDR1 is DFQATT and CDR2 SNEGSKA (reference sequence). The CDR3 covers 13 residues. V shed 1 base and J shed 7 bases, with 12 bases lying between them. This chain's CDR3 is CSARVDSQNTQYF. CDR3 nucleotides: TGCAGTGCTAGAGTCGACTCTCAGAATACGCAGTATTTT.

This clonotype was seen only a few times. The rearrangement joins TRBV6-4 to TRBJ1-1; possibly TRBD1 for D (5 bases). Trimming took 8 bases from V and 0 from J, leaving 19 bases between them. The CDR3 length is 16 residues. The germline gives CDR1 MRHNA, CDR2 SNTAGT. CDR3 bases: TGTGCCAGCGGGCGCAGGGTCAGGGAGATGAACACTGAAGCTTTCTTT. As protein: CASGRRVREMNTEAFF.

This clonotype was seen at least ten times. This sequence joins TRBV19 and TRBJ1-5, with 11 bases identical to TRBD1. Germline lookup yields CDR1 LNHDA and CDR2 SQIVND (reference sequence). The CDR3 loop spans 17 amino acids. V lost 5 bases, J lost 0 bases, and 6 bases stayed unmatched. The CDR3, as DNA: TGTGCCAGTAGTCCGACGGACAGGGGGCTTAGCAATCAGCCCCAGCATTTT. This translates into CASSPTDRGLSNQPQHF.